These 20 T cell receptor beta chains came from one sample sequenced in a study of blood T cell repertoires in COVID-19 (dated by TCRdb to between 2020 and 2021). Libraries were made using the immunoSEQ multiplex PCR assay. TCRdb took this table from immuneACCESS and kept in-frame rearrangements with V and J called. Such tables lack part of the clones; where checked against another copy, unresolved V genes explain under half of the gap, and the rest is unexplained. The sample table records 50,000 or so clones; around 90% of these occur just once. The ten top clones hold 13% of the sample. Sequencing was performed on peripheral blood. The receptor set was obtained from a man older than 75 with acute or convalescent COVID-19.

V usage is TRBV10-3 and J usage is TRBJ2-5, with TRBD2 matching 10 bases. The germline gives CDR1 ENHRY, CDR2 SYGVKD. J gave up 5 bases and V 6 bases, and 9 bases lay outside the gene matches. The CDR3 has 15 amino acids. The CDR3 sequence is CAISERGGPRETQYF. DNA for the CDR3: TGTGCCATCAGCGAGCGGGGGGGCCCACGGGAGACCCAGTACTTC.

The CDR3 sequence: CASSESGGAGETQYF. In nucleotides, the CDR3 is TGTGCCAGCAGTGAATCGGGGGGCGCAGGGGAGACCCAGTACTTC. The chain carries TRBV6-1 and TRBJ2-5; tentative D call: TRBD2 (7 bases). CDR1 and CDR2 (germline): MNHNS, SASEGT. The CDR3 is made up of 15 amino acids. Trimming shortened V by 2 bases and J by 5 bases, and 15 bases separated the two germline ends.

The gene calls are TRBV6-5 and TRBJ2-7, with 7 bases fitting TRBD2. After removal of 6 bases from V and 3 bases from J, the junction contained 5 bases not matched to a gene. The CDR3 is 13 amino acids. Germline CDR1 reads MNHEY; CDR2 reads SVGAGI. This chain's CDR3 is CASSGSGLYEQYF. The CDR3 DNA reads TGTGCCAGCAGCGGTAGCGGGCTCTACGAGCAGTACTTC.

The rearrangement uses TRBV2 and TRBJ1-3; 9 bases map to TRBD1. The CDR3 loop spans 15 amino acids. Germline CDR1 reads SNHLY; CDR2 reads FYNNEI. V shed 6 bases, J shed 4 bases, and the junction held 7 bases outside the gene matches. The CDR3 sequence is CASSRDRGIGNTIYF. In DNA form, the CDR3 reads TGTGCCAGCAGCCGAGACAGGGGGATAGGAAACACCATATATTTT. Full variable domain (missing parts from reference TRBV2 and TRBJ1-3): EPEVTQTPSHQVTQMGQEVILRCVPISNHLYFYWYRQILGQKVEFLVSFYNNEISEKSEIFDDQFSVERPDGSNFTLKIRSTKLEDSAMYFCASSRDRGIGNTIYFGEGSWLTVV.

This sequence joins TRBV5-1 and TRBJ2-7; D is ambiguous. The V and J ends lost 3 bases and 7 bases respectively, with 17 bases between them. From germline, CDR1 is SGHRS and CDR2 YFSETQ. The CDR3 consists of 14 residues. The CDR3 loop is CASSSAQITREQYF. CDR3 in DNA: TGCGCCAGCAGCTCCGCACAGATTACACGGGAGCAGTACTTC.

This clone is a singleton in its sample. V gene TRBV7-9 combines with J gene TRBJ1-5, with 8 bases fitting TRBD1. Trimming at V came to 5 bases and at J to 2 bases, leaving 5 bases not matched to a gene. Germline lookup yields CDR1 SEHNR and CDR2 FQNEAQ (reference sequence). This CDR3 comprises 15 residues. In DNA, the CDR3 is TGTGCCAGCAGCAATGAACAGGGGGGCAATCAGCCCCAGCATTTT. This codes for CASSNEQGGNQPQHF.

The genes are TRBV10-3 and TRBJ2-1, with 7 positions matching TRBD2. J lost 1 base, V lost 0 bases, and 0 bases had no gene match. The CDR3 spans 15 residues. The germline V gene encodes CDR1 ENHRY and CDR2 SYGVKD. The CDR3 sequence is CAISESGGSYNEQFF. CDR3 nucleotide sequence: TGTGCCATCAGTGAGTCGGGGGGGTCCTACAATGAGCAGTTCTTC.

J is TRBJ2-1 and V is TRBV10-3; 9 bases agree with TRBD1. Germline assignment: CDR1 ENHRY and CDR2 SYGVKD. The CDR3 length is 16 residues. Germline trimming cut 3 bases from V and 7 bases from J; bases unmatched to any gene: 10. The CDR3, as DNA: TGTGCCATCAGTGATTCGACCGGGACAGGGTGGAATGAGCAGTTCTTC. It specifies CAISDSTGTGWNEQFF.

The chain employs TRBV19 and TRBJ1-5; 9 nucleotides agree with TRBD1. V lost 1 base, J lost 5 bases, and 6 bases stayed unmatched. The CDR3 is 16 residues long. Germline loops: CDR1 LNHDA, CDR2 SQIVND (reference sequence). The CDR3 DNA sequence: TGTGCCAGTAGTATAGTTGGACAGGGGTTCGATCAGCCCCAGCATTTT. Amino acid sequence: CASSIVGQGFDQPQHF. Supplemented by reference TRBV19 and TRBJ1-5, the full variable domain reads DGGITQSPKYLFRKEGQNVTLSCEQNLNHDAMYWYRQDPGQGLRLIYYSQIVNDFQKGDIAEGYSVSREKKESFPLTVTSAQKNPTAFYLCASSIVGQGFDQPQHFGDGTRLSIL.

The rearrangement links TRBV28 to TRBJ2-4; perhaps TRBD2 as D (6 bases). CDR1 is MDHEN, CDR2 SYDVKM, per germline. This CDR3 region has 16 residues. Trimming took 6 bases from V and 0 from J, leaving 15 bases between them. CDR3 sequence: CASRPGPGVAKNIQYF. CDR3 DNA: TGTGCCAGCAGACCAGGACCGGGGGTAGCCAAAAACATTCAGTACTTC.

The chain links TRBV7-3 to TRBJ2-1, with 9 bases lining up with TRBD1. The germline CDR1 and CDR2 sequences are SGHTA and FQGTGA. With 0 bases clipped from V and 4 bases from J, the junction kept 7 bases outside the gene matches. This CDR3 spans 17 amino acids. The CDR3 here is CASSLTGDREGYNEQFF. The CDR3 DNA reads TGTGCCAGCAGCTTAACAGGGGACAGGGAAGGGTACAATGAGCAGTTCTTC.

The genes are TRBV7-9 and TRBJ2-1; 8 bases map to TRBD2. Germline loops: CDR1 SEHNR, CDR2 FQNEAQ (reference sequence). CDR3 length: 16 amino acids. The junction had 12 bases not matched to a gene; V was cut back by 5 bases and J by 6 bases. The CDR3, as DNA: TGTGCCAGCAGCGCTACCGGGACTAGAGATGCCAATGAGCAGTTCTTC. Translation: CASSATGTRDANEQFF.

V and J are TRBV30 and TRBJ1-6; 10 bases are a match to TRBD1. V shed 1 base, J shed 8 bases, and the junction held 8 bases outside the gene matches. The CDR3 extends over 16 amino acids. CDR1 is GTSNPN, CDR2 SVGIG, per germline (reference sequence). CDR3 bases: TGTGCCTGGAGTGCACGTGGGGGACAGGGGTATTCACCCCTCCACTTT. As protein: CAWSARGGQGYSPLHF.

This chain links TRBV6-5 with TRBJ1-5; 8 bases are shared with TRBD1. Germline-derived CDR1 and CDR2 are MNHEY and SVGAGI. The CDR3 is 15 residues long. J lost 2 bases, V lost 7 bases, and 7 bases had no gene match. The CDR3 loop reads CASIPDRGGNQPQHF. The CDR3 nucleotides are TGTGCCAGCATTCCCGACAGGGGAGGCAATCAGCCCCAGCATTTT.

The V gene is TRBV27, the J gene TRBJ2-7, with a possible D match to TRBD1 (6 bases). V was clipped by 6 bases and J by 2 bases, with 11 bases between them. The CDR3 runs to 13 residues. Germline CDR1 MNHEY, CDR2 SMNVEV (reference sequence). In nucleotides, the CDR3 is TGTGCCAGCAGCCCAGGGGCGGCCTACGAGCAGTACTTC. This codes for CASSPGAAYEQYF.

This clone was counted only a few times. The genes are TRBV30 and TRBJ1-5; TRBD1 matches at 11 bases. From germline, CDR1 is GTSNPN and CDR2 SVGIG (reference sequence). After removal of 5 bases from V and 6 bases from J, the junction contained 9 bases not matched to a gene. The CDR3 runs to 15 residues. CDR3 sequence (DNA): TGTGCCTGGGAAGGACAGGGGGCTTTAGGTCAGCCCCAGCATTTT. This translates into CAWEGQGALGQPQHF. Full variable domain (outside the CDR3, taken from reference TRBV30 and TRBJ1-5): SQTIHQWPATLVQPVGSPLSLECTVEGTSNPNLYWYRQAAGRGLQLLFYSVGIGQISSEVPQNLSASRPQDRQFILSSKKLLLSDSGFYLCAWEGQGALGQPQHFGDGTRLSIL.

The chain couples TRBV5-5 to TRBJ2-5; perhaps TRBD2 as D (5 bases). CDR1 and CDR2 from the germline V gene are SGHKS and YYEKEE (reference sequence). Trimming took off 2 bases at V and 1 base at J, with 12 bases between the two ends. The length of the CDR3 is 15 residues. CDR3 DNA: TGTGCCAGCAGCTTAGGACTCCGGGGCCAAGAGACCCAGTACTTC. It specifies CASSLGLRGQETQYF. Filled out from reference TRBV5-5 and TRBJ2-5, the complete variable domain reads DAGVTQSPTHLIKTRGQQVTLRCSPISGHKSVSWYQQVLGQGPQFIFQYYEKEERGRGNFPDRFSARQFPNYSSELNVNALLLGDSALYLCASSLGLRGQETQYFGPGTRLLVL.

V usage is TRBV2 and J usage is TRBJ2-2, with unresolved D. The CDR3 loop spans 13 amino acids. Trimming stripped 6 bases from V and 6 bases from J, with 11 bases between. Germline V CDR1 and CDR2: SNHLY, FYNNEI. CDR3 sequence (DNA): TGTGCCAGCAGCTCCACGGCGGCCGGGGAGCTGTTTTTT. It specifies CASSSTAAGELFF.

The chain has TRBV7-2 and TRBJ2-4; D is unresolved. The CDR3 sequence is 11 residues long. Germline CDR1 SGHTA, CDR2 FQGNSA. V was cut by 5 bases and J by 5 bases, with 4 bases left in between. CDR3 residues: CASSLQNIQYF. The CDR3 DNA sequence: TGTGCCAGCAGCCTACAAAACATTCAGTACTTC.

The CDR3 sequence is CASSTRTSGGAVETQYF. In nucleotides, the CDR3 is TGTGCCAGCAGCACCCGGACTAGCGGGGGGGCCGTTGAGACCCAGTACTTC. The J gene is TRBJ2-5, the V gene TRBV11-3; 15 nucleotides line up with TRBD2. This CDR3 has 17 residues. Germline CDR1 and CDR2: SGHNT and YENEEA. Trimming at V came to 5 bases and at J to 5 bases, leaving 9 bases not matched to a gene. The entire variable domain, with the rest obtained from reference TRBV11-3 and TRBJ2-5, is as follows: EAGVVQSPRYKIIEKKQPVAFWCNPISGHNTLYWYLQNLGQGPELLIRYENEEAVDDSQLPKDRFSAERLKGVDSTLKIQPAELGDSAVYLCASSTRTSGGAVETQYFGPGTRLLVL.